One and the same sample provided the 22 T cell receptor beta chains below, sequenced in a study of OX40 agonist ivuxolimab in advanced cancers. Profiling relied on immunoSEQ multiplex PCR, and the TCRdb table lists in-frame clones only, not all of them. The sample has tens of thousands of clones, 80% to 90% seen once; the top ten hold 12%. The sample was CD4+ or CD8+ T cells sorted from blood, taken in a trial of the OX40 agonist ivuxolimab. These receptors came from an adult with an advanced solid tumor such as melanoma, head and neck, liver or kidney cancer.

In nucleotides, the CDR3 is TGTGCCAGCAGCTTGGGGGACAGAAGCACAGATACGCAGTATTTT. Its translation: CASSLGDRSTDTQYF. This rearrangement joins TRBV5-5 to TRBJ2-3, with 7 positions matching TRBD1. Per the germline V gene, CDR1 is SGHKS and CDR2 is YYEKEE (reference sequence). J lost 0 bases, V lost 0 bases, and 1 base had no gene match. This CDR3 contains 15 residues.

This chain uses TRBV2 with TRBJ1-1; 8 nucleotides align to TRBD1. There are 15 residues in the CDR3. Germline CDR1 SNHLY, CDR2 FYNNEI. V was pared by 3 bases and J by 1 base, with 4 bases of the junction left unmatched. The CDR3 protein is CASSDGQGGNTEAFF. The CDR3 DNA is TGTGCCAGCAGTGATGGACAGGGAGGGAACACTGAAGCTTTCTTT.

The CDR3 region has the DNA TGTGCCAGCAGCCCCGACTCTGGGGAGCTGTTTTTT. Protein product: CASSPDSGELFF. The chain has TRBV7-2 and TRBJ2-2; D uncertain. In germline, CDR1 is SGHTA, CDR2 FQGNSA. The germline V and J ends were trimmed by 5 bases and 8 bases, with 9 bases remaining between them. The CDR3 spans 12 residues.

This chain joins TRBV7-6 and TRBJ2-7; 7 positions agree with TRBD1. With V trimmed by 5 bases and J by 7 bases, 11 bases remained unmatched. This CDR3 is 14 amino acids long. Germline CDR1 is SGHVS and CDR2 is FNYEAQ. This CDR3 reads CASSLNGTAKEQYF. CDR3 coding DNA: TGTGCCAGCAGCCTAAATGGGACAGCCAAGGAGCAGTACTTC. Full variable domain (rest looked up from reference TRBV7-6 and TRBJ2-7): GAGVSQSPRYKVTKRGQDVALRCDPISGHVSLYWYRQALGQGPEFLTYFNYEAQQDKSGLPNDRFSAERPEGSISTLTIQRTEQRDSAMYRCASSLNGTAKEQYFGPGTRLTVT.

V is TRBV9 and J is TRBJ2-5; D is possibly TRBD2 (7 bases). The CDR3 runs 15 residues. Trimming removed 4 bases from V and 1 base from J, with 14 bases in between. The V gene's germline CDR1 is SGDLS and CDR2 YYNGEE. Written as DNA, the CDR3 is TGTGCCAGCAGCCCCGAGGGGGGGGGCCAAGAGACCCAGTACTTC. Its translation is CASSPEGGGQETQYF.

The gene calls are TRBV30 and TRBJ2-7; 8 bases map to TRBD1. This CDR3 contains 13 residues. Germline V gene sequence: CDR1 GTSNPN, CDR2 SVGIG (reference sequence). After removal of 5 bases from V and 0 bases from J, the junction contained 3 bases not matched to a gene. Written as DNA, the CDR3 is TGTGCCTGGGGGGACAGGAACTCCTACGAGCAGTACTTC. Amino acid sequence: CAWGDRNSYEQYF.

The chain combines TRBV5-5 with TRBJ2-7; TRBD2 is a possible D gene (5 bases). The CDR3 is made up of 13 amino acids. Germline-derived CDR1 and CDR2 are SGHKS and YYEKEE (reference sequence). V lost 4 bases and J lost 5, with 13 bases in between. In nucleotides, the CDR3 is TGTGCCAGCAGCCTCCGGACTGATGACGAGCAGTACTTC. Translated, it gives CASSLRTDDEQYF.

Only one count was recorded for this clone. This chain connects TRBV27 to TRBJ2-6, with D possibly matching TRBD1 (7 bases). V was trimmed by 4 bases and J by 0 bases, leaving 13 bases between them. Per germline, CDR1 MNHEY and CDR2 SMNVEV (reference sequence). The CDR3 has 17 residues. The CDR3 sequence is CASSYAGGYSGANVLTF. The CDR3 region has the DNA TGTGCCAGCAGTTACGCAGGGGGGTACTCTGGGGCCAACGTCCTGACTTTC.

This clone appeared a single time. The V and J genes are TRBV19 and TRBJ1-1; no definite D call. The CDR3 spans 16 residues. With 7 bases removed from V and 1 base from J, the gap between germline ends came to 19 bases. Germline V CDR1 and CDR2: LNHDA, SQIVND (reference sequence). In nucleotides, the CDR3 is TGTGCCAGTACCCCCCCCCTAGAGAGGCGGAACACTGAAGCTTTCTTT. Translated: CASTPPLERRNTEAFF.

The J gene is TRBJ1-1, the V gene TRBV13; 8 nucleotides line up with TRBD1. Trimming removed 0 bases from V and 5 bases from J; junction bases left unmatched: 2. The germline V gene encodes CDR1 PRHDT and CDR2 FYEKMQ (reference sequence). The CDR3 sequence is 14 residues long. CDR3 DNA: TGTGCCAGCAGCTTAGGACAGGGGGAGACTGAAGCTTTCTTT. Translating it yields CASSLGQGETEAFF.

V gene TRBV7-9 combines with J gene TRBJ2-7, with D possibly being TRBD1 (5 bases). CDR3 length: 15 residues. Germline V CDR1 and CDR2: SEHNR, FQNEAQ (reference sequence). V was shortened by 2 bases and J by 2 bases, with 13 bases between the two germline ends. CDR3: CASSLKQALPYEQYF. The CDR3 DNA is TGTGCCAGCAGCTTAAAACAGGCGCTACCCTACGAGCAGTACTTC.

The gene calls are TRBV9 and TRBJ1-2, with 12 bases matching TRBD1. Germline V CDR1 and CDR2: SGDLS, YYNGEE. This CDR3 spans 17 amino acids. Trimming took 3 bases from V and 0 from J; bases not matched to a gene: 6. This CDR3 reads CASSARDRGLTNYGYTF. The CDR3, as DNA: TGTGCCAGCAGCGCCCGGGACAGGGGGCTCACTAACTATGGCTACACCTTC.

This chain joins TRBV27 and TRBJ2-2; D is unclear. V lost 2 bases, J lost 1 base, and 14 bases lay in between. In germline, CDR1 is MNHEY, CDR2 SMNVEV (reference sequence). The CDR3 is 17 amino acids. CDR3 coding DNA: TGTGCCAGCAGTTTAGTAGCCCTGGGCAGGAACACCGGGGAGCTGTTTTTT. Translated, it gives CASSLVALGRNTGELFF.

This clone occurred once. The rearrangement links TRBV6-4 to TRBJ2-7; 7 nucleotides align to TRBD1. Trimming cost V 2 bases and J 0 bases; bases outside gene matches: 16. The germline V gene encodes CDR1 MRHNA and CDR2 SNTAGT. CDR3 length equals 19 residues. CDR3 region: CASSDIYDREATYSYEQYF. The CDR3 region has the DNA TGTGCCAGCAGTGACATCTATGACAGGGAAGCGACCTACTCCTACGAGCAGTACTTC.

This clone is labeled medium-sized. The rearrangement links TRBV7-6 to TRBJ2-7; no firm D call. The V gene lost 4 bases and the J gene lost 2 bases, with 9 bases spanning the gap. Germline loops: CDR1 SGHVS, CDR2 FNYEAQ. The length of the CDR3 is 13 residues. The CDR3 coding sequence is TGTGCCAGCAGCTCAAGCAGGACCTACGAGCAGTACTTC. It codes for CASSSSRTYEQYF.

This sequence joins TRBV19 and TRBJ2-4; D call uncertain. The germline V gene encodes CDR1 LNHDA and CDR2 SQIVND (reference sequence). The CDR3 spans 14 residues. V lost 0 bases and J 9 bases, leaving 12 bases between the germline ends. This chain's CDR3 is CASSIDPPPAIQYF. CDR3 nucleotides: TGTGCCAGTAGTATAGATCCCCCACCGGCCATTCAGTACTTC.

This clone has more than one count but fewer than ten. The V call is TRBV6-1, the J call TRBJ2-2; D unclear. This CDR3 is built from 15 residues. From germline, CDR1 is MNHNS and CDR2 SASEGT. Trimming pared 3 bases from V and 3 bases from J, leaving 11 bases between. CDR3 DNA: TGTGCCAGCAGTGATCACCGACGGGACACCGGGGAGCTGTTTTTT. Encoded protein: CASSDHRRDTGELFF.

The gene calls are TRBV28 and TRBJ1-2; D gene uncertain. This CDR3 is built from 15 residues. Per the germline V gene, CDR1 is MDHEN and CDR2 is SYDVKM. The germline V and J ends were trimmed by 5 bases and 2 bases, with 15 bases remaining between them. The DNA of the CDR3 is TGTGCCAGCAGTCCTCCGGGCCCGGCGAACTATGGCTACACCTTC. It encodes CASSPPGPANYGYTF.

This chain links TRBV7-9 with TRBJ1-5; D is unresolved. With 0 bases removed from V and 0 bases from J, the gap between germline ends came to 6 bases. CDR3 length equals 15 residues. The germline V gene encodes CDR1 SEHNR and CDR2 FQNEAQ (reference sequence). The DNA of the CDR3 is TGTGCCAGCAGCTTAGCCCCACTTAGCAATCAGCCCCAGCATTTT. Translating gives CASSLAPLSNQPQHF.

The chain is built from TRBV18 and TRBJ1-1; possible D gene TRBD1, 5 bases. The germline gives CDR1 KGHSH, CDR2 LQKENI. With 3 bases removed from V and 4 bases from J, the gap between germline ends came to 15 bases. The CDR3 sequence is 15 residues long. The CDR3, as DNA: TGTGCCAGCTCACCCGGGGCCCGCGGGAGCACTGAAGCTTTCTTT. Its protein product is CASSPGARGSTEAFF.

The V gene is TRBV5-5, the J gene TRBJ2-3; D is perhaps TRBD2 (5 bases). The CDR3 runs to 13 residues. V lost 4 bases and J 6 bases, leaving 12 bases between the germline ends. Germline CDR1 is SGHKS and CDR2 is YYEKEE (reference sequence). The CDR3 loop reads CASSPGSTDTQYF. Here the CDR3 DNA reads TGTGCCAGCAGCCCGGGGTCGACGGATACGCAGTATTTT.

This clone occurred once. The V call is TRBV29-1, the J call TRBJ1-2; no clear D. The V gene lost 4 bases and the J gene lost 5 bases, with 8 bases spanning the gap. The germline V gene has CDR1 SQVTM and CDR2 ANQGSEA. CDR3 length: 11 amino acids. CDR3 in amino acids: CSVVAGYGYTF. In nucleotides, the CDR3 is TGCAGCGTTGTCGCGGGGTATGGCTACACCTTC.